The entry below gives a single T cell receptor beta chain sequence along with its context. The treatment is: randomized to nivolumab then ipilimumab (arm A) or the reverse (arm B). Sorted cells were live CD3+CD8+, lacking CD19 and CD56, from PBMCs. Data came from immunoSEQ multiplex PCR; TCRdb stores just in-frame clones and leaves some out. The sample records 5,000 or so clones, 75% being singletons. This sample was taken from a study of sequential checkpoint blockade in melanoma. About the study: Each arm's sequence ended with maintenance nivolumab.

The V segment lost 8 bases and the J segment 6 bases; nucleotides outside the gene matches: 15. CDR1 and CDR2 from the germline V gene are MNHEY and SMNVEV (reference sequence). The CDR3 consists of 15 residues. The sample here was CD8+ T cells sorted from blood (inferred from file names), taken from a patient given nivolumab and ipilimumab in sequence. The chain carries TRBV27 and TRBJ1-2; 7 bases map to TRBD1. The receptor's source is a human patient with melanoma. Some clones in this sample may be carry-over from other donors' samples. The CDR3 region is CASGLDVRGRDGYTF. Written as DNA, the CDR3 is TGTGCCAGCGGTCTCGATGTAAGGGGGCGAGATGGCTACACCTTC.